These 30 T cell receptor beta chains were sequenced from one sample in a study of technical replicates of blood from a handful of donors. Data came from immunoSEQ multiplex PCR; TCRdb stores just in-frame clones and leaves some out. The table has about 83,000 clones, about 97% seen once. The source material was T cells isolated from PBMCs. These receptors all stem from a human donor in good health.

The CDR3 reads CASADERVSYNEQFF. The CDR3 DNA follows: TGCGCCAGCGCCGATGAGCGAGTATCCTACAATGAGCAGTTCTTC. The chain recombines TRBV5-1 with TRBJ2-1, with unresolved D. Germline CDR1 and CDR2: SGHRS and YFSETQ. The CDR3 is 15 residues long. With 7 bases removed from V and 1 base from J, the gap between germline ends came to 15 bases.

This sequence joins TRBV27 and TRBJ2-1, with 7 nucleotides matching TRBD2. The CDR3 loop spans 15 amino acids. J lost 5 bases, V lost 4 bases, and 8 bases had no gene match. The germline V gene has CDR1 MNHEY and CDR2 SMNVEV (reference sequence). The CDR3 DNA is TGTGCCAGCAGTTGGCTGCGGGAGTTAAACAATGAGCAGTTCTTC. Amino acid sequence: CASSWLRELNNEQFF.

The V gene is TRBV7-2, the J gene TRBJ1-5, with D perhaps matching TRBD1 (5 bases). Germline loops: CDR1 SGHTA, CDR2 FQGNSA. The CDR3 has 13 amino acids. Trimming left V 4 bases short and J 9 bases short, with 13 bases between. This chain's CDR3 is CASSWGQVRPQHF. CDR3 bases: TGTGCCAGCAGCTGGGGCCAGGTAAGGCCCCAGCATTTT.

This chain uses TRBV6-5 with TRBJ1-2; TRBD1 might be the D (5 bases). CDR1 MNHEY and CDR2 SVGAGI come from the germline V gene. V dropped 2 bases and J dropped 2 bases, with 12 bases sitting between them. CDR3 length: 15 amino acids. CDR3 nucleotides: TGTGCCAGCAGTTACGTCGGACGGACAAACTATGGCTACACCTTC. Its translation is CASSYVGRTNYGYTF.

V gene TRBV10-3 combines with J gene TRBJ1-1, with D uncertain. This CDR3 is built from 14 residues. Germline CDR1 ENHRY, CDR2 SYGVKD. V lost 2 bases and J lost 5, with 12 bases in between. CDR3 amino acids: CAISETRRETEAFF. CDR3 DNA: TGTGCCATCAGTGAGACCCGGAGGGAAACTGAAGCTTTCTTT.

In its sample, this clone was seen once. The J gene is TRBJ1-4, the V gene TRBV4-1, with D possibly being TRBD1 (5 bases). From germline, CDR1 is MGHRA and CDR2 YSYEKL. CDR3 length: 16 amino acids. Trimming left V 1 base short and J 3 bases short, with 12 bases between. The DNA of the CDR3 is TGCGCCAGCAGCCAAGGCCCCAGGGATCCTAATGAAAAACTGTTTTTT. It encodes CASSQGPRDPNEKLFF.

The V gene is TRBV28, the J gene TRBJ1-1; possibly TRBD1 for D (6 bases). The CDR3 runs to 15 residues. Germline-derived CDR1 and CDR2 are MDHEN and SYDVKM. Trimming removed 3 bases at V and 7 bases at J, with 18 bases between. CDR3 sequence: CASSFLRGGADEAFF. CDR3 in DNA: TGTGCCAGCAGTTTTCTGCGTGGGGGGGCGGATGAAGCTTTCTTT.

The chain carries TRBV11-2 and TRBJ2-1; 11 bases align to TRBD2. Germline V gene data show CDR1 as SGHAT and CDR2 as FQNNGV. The CDR3 extends over 15 amino acids. Losses at the gene ends were 5 bases for V and 7 bases for J; bases not matched to a gene: 7. The CDR3 DNA sequence: TGTGCCAGCAGCATACTAGCGGGAGATCGTAATGAGCAGTTCTTC. Its protein product is CASSILAGDRNEQFF.

The chain joins TRBV30 to TRBJ1-1, with 7 bases fitting TRBD1. CDR1 GTSNPN and CDR2 SVGIG come from the germline V gene (reference sequence). With 2 bases clipped from V and 8 bases from J, the junction kept 5 bases outside the gene matches. This CDR3 has 12 amino acids. The CDR3 nucleotides are TGTGCCTGGAGTAAACAGGGACAGGAAGCTTTCTTT. It specifies CAWSKQGQEAFF.

The chain uses TRBV7-3 and TRBJ1-3; no clear D. This CDR3 is 15 amino acids long. Trimming took 3 bases from V and 0 from J, leaving 9 bases between them. Germline V gene lookup returns CDR1 SGHTA and CDR2 FQGTGA. CDR3 protein: CASSFGDDSGNTIYF. In DNA form, the CDR3 reads TGTGCCAGCAGCTTCGGAGACGACTCTGGAAACACCATATATTTT.

V gene TRBV7-9 combines with J gene TRBJ1-1, with TRBD1 matching over 10 bases. The trim removed 5 bases at V and 10 bases at J, leaving 7 bases unmatched. Germline-derived CDR1 and CDR2 are SEHNR and FQNEAQ (reference sequence). The CDR3 covers 13 residues. CDR3 nucleotide sequence: TGTGCCAGCAGCCCAAGACAGGGGGCTTCAGCTTTCTTT. Amino acid sequence: CASSPRQGASAFF.

This chain joins TRBV9 and TRBJ2-7; TRBD2 aligns across 13 bases. The J segment lost 2 bases and the V segment lost 0 bases, leaving 5 bases of the junction unmatched. The length of the CDR3 is 17 residues. The germline V gene encodes CDR1 SGDLS and CDR2 YYNGEE. The CDR3 protein is CASSVGPGTSGAYEQYF. Here the CDR3 DNA reads TGTGCCAGCAGCGTAGGACCCGGGACTAGCGGGGCCTACGAGCAGTACTTC.

The V and J genes are TRBV7-9 and TRBJ2-5; TRBD2 matches at 7 bases. The junction had 7 bases not matched to a gene; V was cut back by 4 bases and J by 5 bases. This CDR3 is built from 14 residues. In germline, CDR1 is SEHNR, CDR2 FQNEAQ (reference sequence). The CDR3 bases are TGTGCCAGCAGCTCTCTGGGGGGAGGGGAGACCCAGTACTTC. Translating gives CASSSLGGGETQYF.

The chain employs TRBV7-3 and TRBJ2-2; possible D gene TRBD2, 6 bases. This CDR3 contains 15 residues. Trimming took 3 bases from V and 2 from J, leaving 10 bases between them. Germline CDR1 reads SGHTA; CDR2 reads FQGTGA. This CDR3 is CASSFAGSNTGELFF. The DNA of the CDR3 is TGTGCCAGCAGCTTTGCGGGATCTAACACCGGGGAGCTGTTTTTT.

The chain carries TRBV9 and TRBJ1-2; D is perhaps TRBD1 (5 bases). CDR1 SGDLS and CDR2 YYNGEE come from the germline V gene. This CDR3 has 16 residues. V was cut by 3 bases and J by 2 bases, with 17 bases left in between. The CDR3 DNA follows: TGTGCCAGCAGCGACCTTCGGGGGGATTACAACTATGGCTACACCTTC. Amino acids: CASSDLRGDYNYGYTF.

On this clone: Sequence at one end of the junction differs from germline and may be a read error. This rearrangement joins TRBV5-6 to TRBJ2-2, with TRBD2 matching 13 bases. Germline V CDR1 and CDR2: SGHDT, YYEEEE. The CDR3 consists of 18 residues. The CDR3 region has the DNA TGTGCCAGCAGGTTGGGACTAGCGGGATCCCCCTCTCCCGGGGAGCTGTTTTTT. This codes for CASRLGLAGSPSPGELFF.

The rearrangement links TRBV6-5 to TRBJ2-5; 9 bases map to TRBD1. Trimming took 6 bases from V and 5 from J; bases not matched to a gene: 7. Germline-derived CDR1 and CDR2 are MNHEY and SVGAGI. This CDR3 contains 14 residues. For the CDR3, the DNA is TGTGCCAGCAGCCCCCGACAGGGGGGGGAGACCCAGTACTTC. Its translation is CASSPRQGGETQYF.

J is TRBJ1-1 and V is TRBV6-1; D uncertain. V was shortened by 7 bases and J by 0 bases, with 15 bases between the two germline ends. The CDR3 is 15 residues long. Germline V gene sequence: CDR1 MNHNS, CDR2 SASEGT. This chain's CDR3 is CASTERGNLNTEAFF. DNA of the CDR3: TGTGCCAGCACCGAGAGAGGCAACTTGAACACTGAAGCTTTCTTT.

V and J are TRBV4-2 and TRBJ1-5, with TRBD1 matching over 7 bases. Germline V gene sequence: CDR1 LGHNA, CDR2 YNFKEQ. The J segment lost 2 bases and the V segment lost 0 bases, leaving 4 bases of the junction unmatched. CDR3 length: 16 residues. The chain's CDR3 is CASSQEAGTGNQPQHF. The CDR3 DNA follows: TGTGCCAGCAGCCAAGAAGCCGGGACAGGCAATCAGCCCCAGCATTTT.

This chain connects TRBV5-1 to TRBJ1-5; possible D gene TRBD1, 6 bases. The CDR3 is 15 residues long. Per germline, CDR1 SGHRS and CDR2 YFSETQ. V was shortened by 4 bases and J by 2 bases, with 13 bases between the two germline ends. The CDR3 DNA is TGCGCCAGCAGCCCAGATGCAGGGGGCAATCAGCCCCAGCATTTT. It specifies CASSPDAGGNQPQHF.

The chain is built from TRBV5-1 and TRBJ2-7, with a weak D call TRBD2 (6 bases). V dropped 6 bases and J dropped 0 bases, with 13 bases sitting between them. Germline V gene data show CDR1 as SGHRS and CDR2 as YFSETQ. The CDR3 is made up of 14 amino acids. The CDR3 sequence is CASTPDYASYEQYF. The CDR3 nucleotides are TGCGCCAGCACCCCGGACTACGCCTCCTACGAGCAGTACTTC.

The chain is built from TRBV2 and TRBJ2-1; D unclear. V lost 5 bases and J lost 8, with 13 bases in between. Germline values: CDR1 SNHLY, CDR2 FYNNEI. This CDR3 contains 13 residues. The CDR3 DNA reads TGTGCCAGCAGTTGGGCCCTGGGCCATGAGCAGTTCTTC. Protein product: CASSWALGHEQFF.

The gene calls are TRBV9 and TRBJ2-4, with D maybe TRBD1 (6 bases). The CDR3 runs to 12 residues. Trimming left V 4 bases short and J 7 bases short, with 9 bases between. Looked up from germline, CDR1 is SGDLS and CDR2 is YYNGEE. DNA of the CDR3: TGTGCCAGCAGCATTACAGGGAACATTCAGTACTTC. As protein: CASSITGNIQYF.

The genes are TRBV7-9 and TRBJ1-1; 9 nucleotides agree with TRBD1. CDR1 is SEHNR and CDR2 is FQNEAQ in the germline V gene (reference sequence). The J segment lost 4 bases and the V segment lost 5 bases, leaving 5 bases of the junction unmatched. The CDR3 runs to 14 residues. The CDR3 sequence is CASSATTGGTEAFF. The CDR3 DNA reads TGTGCCAGCAGCGCCACGACAGGGGGCACTGAAGCTTTCTTT. Based on the CDR3 plus reference TRBV7-9 and TRBJ1-1, the full variable domain is DTGVSQNPRHKITKRGQNVTFRCDPISEHNRLYWYRQTLGQGPEFLTYFQNEAQLEKSRLLSDRFSAERPKGSFSTLEIQRTEQGDSAMYLCASSATTGGTEAFFGQGTRLTVV.

The DNA of the CDR3 is TGTGCCAGTAGTACCCTACGGGGGATTTGGACAGGGGTTAACAATGAGCAGTTCTTC. Its translation: CASSTLRGIWTGVNNEQFF. The chain couples TRBV19 to TRBJ2-1; 9 positions agree with TRBD1. This CDR3 spans 19 amino acids. Trimming at V came to 4 bases and at J to 5 bases, leaving 18 bases not matched to a gene. The germline V gene encodes CDR1 LNHDA and CDR2 SQIVND (reference sequence).

The chain couples TRBV7-3 to TRBJ2-3; TRBD1 matches at 8 bases. The CDR3 covers 13 residues. Looked up from germline, CDR1 is SGHTA and CDR2 is FQGTGA. Unmatched junction bases numbered 5, after V lost 2 bases and J lost 10 bases. CDR3 protein: CASSLGPGGAQYF. The CDR3 coding sequence is TGTGCCAGCAGCTTAGGGCCAGGGGGCGCGCAGTATTTT.

This sequence joins TRBV7-9 and TRBJ2-5; D is undetermined. CDR3 size: 14 residues. V dropped 4 bases and J dropped 5 bases, with 14 bases sitting between them. CDR1 is SEHNR and CDR2 is FQNEAQ in the germline V gene (reference sequence). CDR3 in amino acids: CASSYGRVGETQYF. The CDR3 nucleotides are TGTGCCAGCAGCTACGGCCGGGTAGGCGAGACCCAGTACTTC.

The chain links TRBV5-1 to TRBJ2-1, with 9 bases matching TRBD2. J was trimmed by 2 bases and V by 0 bases; bases with no gene match: 0. The CDR3 consists of 15 residues. Per germline, CDR1 SGHRS and CDR2 YFSETQ. In DNA, the CDR3 is TGCGCCAGCAGCTTGGGGACTAGCGCCTACAATGAGCAGTTCTTC. This codes for CASSLGTSAYNEQFF.

The rearrangement uses TRBV7-2 and TRBJ2-7; D is possibly TRBD1 (5 bases). Per germline, CDR1 SGHTA and CDR2 FQGNSA. Trimming shortened V by 2 bases and J by 0 bases, and 8 bases separated the two germline ends. The CDR3 has 14 residues. CDR3 nucleotide sequence: TGTGCCAGCAGCTTATATAGGGGCTCCTACGAGCAGTACTTC. It yields the protein CASSLYRGSYEQYF.

V is TRBV9 and J is TRBJ2-1, with 7 bases fitting TRBD2. The CDR3 is 13 residues long. Germline CDR1 SGDLS, CDR2 YYNGEE. J gave up 6 bases and V 0 bases, and 0 bases lay outside the gene matches. The CDR3 spells CASSVGGGNEQFF. CDR3 nucleotides: TGTGCCAGCAGCGTAGGGGGGGGCAATGAGCAGTTCTTC.